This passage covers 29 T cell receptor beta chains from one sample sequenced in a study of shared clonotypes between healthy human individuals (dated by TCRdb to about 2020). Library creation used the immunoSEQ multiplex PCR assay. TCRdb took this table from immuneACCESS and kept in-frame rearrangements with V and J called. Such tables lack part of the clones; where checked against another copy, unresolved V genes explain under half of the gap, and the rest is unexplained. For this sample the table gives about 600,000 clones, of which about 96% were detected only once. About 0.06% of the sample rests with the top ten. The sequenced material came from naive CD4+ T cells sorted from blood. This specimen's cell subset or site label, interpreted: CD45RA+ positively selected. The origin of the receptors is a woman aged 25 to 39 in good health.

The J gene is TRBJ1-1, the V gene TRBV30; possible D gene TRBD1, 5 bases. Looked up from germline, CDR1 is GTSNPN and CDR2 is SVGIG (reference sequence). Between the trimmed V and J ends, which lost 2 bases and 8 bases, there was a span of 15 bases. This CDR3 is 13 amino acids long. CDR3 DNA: TGTGCCTGGAGTCCCAATTGGGGGACGGAAGCTTTCTTT. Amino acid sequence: CAWSPNWGTEAFF.

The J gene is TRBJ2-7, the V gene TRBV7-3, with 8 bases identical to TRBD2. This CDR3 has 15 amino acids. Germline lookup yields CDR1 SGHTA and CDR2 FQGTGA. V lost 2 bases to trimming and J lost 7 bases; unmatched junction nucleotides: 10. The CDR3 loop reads CASSLGSGGLREQYF. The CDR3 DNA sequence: TGTGCCAGCAGCTTAGGGTCGGGAGGGCTCAGGGAGCAGTACTTC.

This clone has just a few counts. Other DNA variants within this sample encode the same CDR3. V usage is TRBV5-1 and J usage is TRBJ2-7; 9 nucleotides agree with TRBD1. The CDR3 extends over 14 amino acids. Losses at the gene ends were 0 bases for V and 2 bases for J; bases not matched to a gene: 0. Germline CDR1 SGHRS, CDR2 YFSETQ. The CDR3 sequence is CASSLGDRAYEQYF. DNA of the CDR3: TGCGCCAGCAGCTTGGGGGACAGGGCCTACGAGCAGTACTTC.

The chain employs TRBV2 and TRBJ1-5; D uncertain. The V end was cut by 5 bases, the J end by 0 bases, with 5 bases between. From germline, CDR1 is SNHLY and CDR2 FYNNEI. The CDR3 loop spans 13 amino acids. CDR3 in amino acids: CASSFNSNQPQHF. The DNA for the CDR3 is TGTGCCAGCAGTTTTAATAGCAATCAGCCCCAGCATTTT.

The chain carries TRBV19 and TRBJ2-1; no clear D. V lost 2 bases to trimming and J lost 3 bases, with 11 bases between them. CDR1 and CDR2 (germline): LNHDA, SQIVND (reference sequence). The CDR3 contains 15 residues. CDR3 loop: CASSITQPDYNEQFF. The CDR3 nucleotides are TGTGCCAGTAGTATAACGCAGCCGGACTACAATGAGCAGTTCTTC.

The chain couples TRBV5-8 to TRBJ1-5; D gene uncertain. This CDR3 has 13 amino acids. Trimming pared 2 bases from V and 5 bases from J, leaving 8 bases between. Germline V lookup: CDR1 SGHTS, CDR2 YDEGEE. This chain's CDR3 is CASSLTEDQPQHF. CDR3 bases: TGTGCCAGCAGCTTAACGGAGGATCAGCCCCAGCATTTT.

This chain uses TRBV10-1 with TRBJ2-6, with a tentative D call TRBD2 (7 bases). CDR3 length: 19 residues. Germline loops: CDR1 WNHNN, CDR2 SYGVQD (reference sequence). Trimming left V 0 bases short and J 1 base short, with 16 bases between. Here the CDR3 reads CASSESIGGRESGANVLTF. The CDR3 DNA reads TGCGCCAGCAGTGAGTCGATCGGGGGGCGCGAATCTGGGGCCAACGTCCTGACTTTC.

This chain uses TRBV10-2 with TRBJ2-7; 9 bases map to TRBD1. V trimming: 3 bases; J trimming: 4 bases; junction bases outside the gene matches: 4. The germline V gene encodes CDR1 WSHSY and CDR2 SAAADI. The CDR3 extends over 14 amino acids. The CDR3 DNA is TGCGCCAGCAGTGAAGGACAGGGGATATACGAGCAGTACTTC. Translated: CASSEGQGIYEQYF.

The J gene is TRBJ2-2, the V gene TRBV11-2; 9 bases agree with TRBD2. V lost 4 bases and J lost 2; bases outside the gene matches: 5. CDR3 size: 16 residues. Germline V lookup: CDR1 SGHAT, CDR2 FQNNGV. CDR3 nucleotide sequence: TGTGCCAGCAGCTCATTAGCGGGAGTAAACACCGGGGAGCTGTTTTTT. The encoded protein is CASSSLAGVNTGELFF. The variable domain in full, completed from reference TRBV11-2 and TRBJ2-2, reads EAGVAQSPRYKIIEKRQSVAFWCNPISGHATLYWYQQILGQGPKLLIQFQNNGVVDDSQLPKDRFSAERLKGVDSTLKIQPAKLEDSAVYLCASSSLAGVNTGELFFGEGSRLTVL.

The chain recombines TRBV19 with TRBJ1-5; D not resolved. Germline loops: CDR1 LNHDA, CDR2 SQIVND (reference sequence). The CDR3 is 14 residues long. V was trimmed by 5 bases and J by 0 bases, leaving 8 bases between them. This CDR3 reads CASSEAHSNQPQHF. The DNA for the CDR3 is TGTGCCAGTAGTGAAGCCCATAGCAATCAGCCCCAGCATTTT.

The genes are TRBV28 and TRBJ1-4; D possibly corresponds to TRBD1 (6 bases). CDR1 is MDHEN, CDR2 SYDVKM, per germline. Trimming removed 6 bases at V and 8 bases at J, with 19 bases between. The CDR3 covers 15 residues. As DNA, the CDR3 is TGTGCCAGCAGCTCTACAGGAAAGGGGGAAGAAAAACTGTTTTTT. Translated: CASSSTGKGEEKLFF.

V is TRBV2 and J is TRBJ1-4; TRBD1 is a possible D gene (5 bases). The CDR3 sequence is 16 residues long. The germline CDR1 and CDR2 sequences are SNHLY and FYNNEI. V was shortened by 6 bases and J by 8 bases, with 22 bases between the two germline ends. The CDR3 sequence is CASSDILGAPEEKLFF. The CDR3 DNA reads TGTGCCAGCAGCGACATCCTAGGGGCACCGGAGGAAAAACTGTTTTTT.

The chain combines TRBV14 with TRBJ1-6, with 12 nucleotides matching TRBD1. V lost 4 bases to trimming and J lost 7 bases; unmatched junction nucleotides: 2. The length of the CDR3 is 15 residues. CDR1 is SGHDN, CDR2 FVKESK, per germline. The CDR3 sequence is CASSLGTGGNSPLHF. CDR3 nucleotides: TGTGCCAGCAGCCTAGGGACAGGGGGCAATTCACCCCTCCACTTT. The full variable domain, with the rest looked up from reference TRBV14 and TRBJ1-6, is EAGVTQFPSHSVIEKGQTVTLRCDPISGHDNLYWYRRVMGKEIKFLLHFVKESKQDESGMPNNRFLAERTGGTYSTLKVQPAELEDSGVYFCASSLGTGGNSPLHFGNGTRLTVT.

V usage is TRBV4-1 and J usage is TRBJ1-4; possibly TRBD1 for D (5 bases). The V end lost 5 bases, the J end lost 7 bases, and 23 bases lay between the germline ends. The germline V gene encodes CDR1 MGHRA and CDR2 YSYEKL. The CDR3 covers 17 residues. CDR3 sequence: CASSTTFRVGWAEKLFF. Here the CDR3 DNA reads TGCGCCAGCAGCACCACGTTCAGGGTGGGGTGGGCTGAAAAACTGTTTTTT.

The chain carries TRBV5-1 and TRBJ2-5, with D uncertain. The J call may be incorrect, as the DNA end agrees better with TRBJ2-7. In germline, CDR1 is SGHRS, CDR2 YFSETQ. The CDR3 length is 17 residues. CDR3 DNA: TGCGCCAGCAGCCAGCCTGGGTCAGGTTTAAGTTCGTACGAGCAGTACTTC. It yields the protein CASSQPGSGLSSYEQYF.

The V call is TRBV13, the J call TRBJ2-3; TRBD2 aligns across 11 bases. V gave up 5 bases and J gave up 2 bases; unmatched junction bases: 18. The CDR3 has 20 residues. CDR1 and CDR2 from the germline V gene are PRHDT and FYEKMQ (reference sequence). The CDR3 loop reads CASSPTVLAGGKLYTDTQYF. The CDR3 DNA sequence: TGTGCCAGCAGCCCCACCGTTCTAGCGGGAGGAAAACTATACACAGATACGCAGTATTTT.

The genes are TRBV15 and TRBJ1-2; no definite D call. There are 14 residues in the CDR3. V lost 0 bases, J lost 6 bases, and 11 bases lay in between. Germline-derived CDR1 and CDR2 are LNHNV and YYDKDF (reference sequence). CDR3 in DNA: TGTGCCACCAGCAGAGACCGACGTAGCGATGGCTACACCTTC. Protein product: CATSRDRRSDGYTF.

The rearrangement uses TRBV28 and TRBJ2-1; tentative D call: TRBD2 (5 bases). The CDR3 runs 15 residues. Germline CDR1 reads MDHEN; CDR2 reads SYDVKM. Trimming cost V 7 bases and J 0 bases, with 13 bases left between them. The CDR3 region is CASNSRGSSYNEQFF. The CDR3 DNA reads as TGTGCCAGCAACTCCCGAGGGAGCTCCTACAATGAGCAGTTCTTC.

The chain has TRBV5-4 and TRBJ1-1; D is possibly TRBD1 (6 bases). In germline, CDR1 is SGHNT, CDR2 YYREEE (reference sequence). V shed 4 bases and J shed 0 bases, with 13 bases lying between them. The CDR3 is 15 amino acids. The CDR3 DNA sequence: TGTGCCAGCAGCGGGGGGCAGAGCATGAACACTGAAGCTTTCTTT. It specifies CASSGGQSMNTEAFF.

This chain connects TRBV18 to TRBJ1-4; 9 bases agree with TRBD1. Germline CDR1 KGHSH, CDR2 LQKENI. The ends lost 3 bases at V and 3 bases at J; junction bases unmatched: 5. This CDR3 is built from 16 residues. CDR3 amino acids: CASSPGTGYSNEKLFF. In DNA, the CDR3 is TGTGCCAGCTCACCTGGGACAGGGTACTCTAATGAAAAACTGTTTTTT.

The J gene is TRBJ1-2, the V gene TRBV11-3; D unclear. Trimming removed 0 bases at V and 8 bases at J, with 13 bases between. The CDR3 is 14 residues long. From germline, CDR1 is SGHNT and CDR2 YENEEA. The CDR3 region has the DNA TGTGCCAGCAGCTTAGATAGCGGGTCAGGAGGCTACACCTTC. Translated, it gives CASSLDSGSGGYTF. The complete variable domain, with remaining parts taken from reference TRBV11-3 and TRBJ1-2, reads EAGVVQSPRYKIIEKKQPVAFWCNPISGHNTLYWYLQNLGQGPELLIRYENEEAVDDSQLPKDRFSAERLKGVDSTLKIQPAELGDSAVYLCASSLDSGSGGYTFGSGTRLTVV.

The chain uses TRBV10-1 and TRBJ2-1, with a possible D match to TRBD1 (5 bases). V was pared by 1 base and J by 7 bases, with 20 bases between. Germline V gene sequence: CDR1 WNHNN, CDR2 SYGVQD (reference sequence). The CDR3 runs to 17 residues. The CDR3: CASSEFSGQGTRNEQFF. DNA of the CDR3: TGCGCCAGCAGTGAGTTTAGTGGGCAGGGAACACGAAATGAGCAGTTCTTC.

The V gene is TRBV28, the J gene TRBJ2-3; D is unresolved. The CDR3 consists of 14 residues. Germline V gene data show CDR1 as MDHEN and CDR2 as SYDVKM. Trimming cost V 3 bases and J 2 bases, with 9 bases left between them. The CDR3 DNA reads TGTGCCAGCAGTTTTGCCCCGTCCACAGATACGCAGTATTTT. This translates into CASSFAPSTDTQYF.

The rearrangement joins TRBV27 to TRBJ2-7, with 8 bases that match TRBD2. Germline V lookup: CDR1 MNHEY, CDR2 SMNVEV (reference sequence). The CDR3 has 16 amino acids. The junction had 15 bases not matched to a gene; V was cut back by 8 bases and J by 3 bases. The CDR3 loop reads CASLGVTMSGSYEQYF. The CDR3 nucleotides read TGTGCCAGCTTGGGGGTGACTATGAGCGGGAGCTACGAGCAGTACTTC.

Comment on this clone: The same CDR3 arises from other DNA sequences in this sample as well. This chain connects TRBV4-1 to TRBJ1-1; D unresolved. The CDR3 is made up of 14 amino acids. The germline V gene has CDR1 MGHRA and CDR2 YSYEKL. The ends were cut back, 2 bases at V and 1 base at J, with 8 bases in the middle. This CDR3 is CASSQPTRNTEAFF. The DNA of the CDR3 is TGCGCCAGCAGCCAACCGACAAGGAACACTGAAGCTTTCTTT.

CDR3 DNA sequence: TGTGCCAGCAGCCCACAGGGCGCCAGGGTCAACAATGAGCAGTTCTTC. It specifies CASSPQGARVNNEQFF. The chain recombines TRBV7-9 with TRBJ2-1; possibly TRBD1 for D (6 bases). This CDR3 spans 16 amino acids. From germline, CDR1 is SEHNR and CDR2 FQNEAQ (reference sequence). V was clipped by 5 bases and J by 5 bases, with 19 bases between them.

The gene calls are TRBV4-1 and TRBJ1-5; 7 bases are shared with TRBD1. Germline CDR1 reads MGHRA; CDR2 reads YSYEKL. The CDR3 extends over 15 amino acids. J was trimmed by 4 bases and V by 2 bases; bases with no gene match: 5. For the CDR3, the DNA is TGCGCCAGCAGCCAAATTAGGGGGCTAAATCAGCCCCAGCATTTT. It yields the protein CASSQIRGLNQPQHF.

The CDR3 region is CASSYDRGGNEQFF. DNA for the CDR3: TGTGCCAGCAGTTACGACAGGGGGGGTAATGAGCAGTTCTTC. This chain links TRBV27 with TRBJ2-1; 9 bases fit TRBD1. The V segment lost 4 bases and the J segment 7 bases; nucleotides outside the gene matches: 5. Germline V CDR1 and CDR2: MNHEY, SMNVEV (reference sequence). The CDR3 spans 14 residues.

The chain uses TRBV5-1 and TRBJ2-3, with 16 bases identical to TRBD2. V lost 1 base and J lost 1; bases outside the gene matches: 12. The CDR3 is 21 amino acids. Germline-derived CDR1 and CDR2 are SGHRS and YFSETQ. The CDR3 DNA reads TGCGCCAGCAGCTTGATGGGGACTAGCGGGAGGGCCGGACACCGCACAGATACGCAGTATTTT. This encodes CASSLMGTSGRAGHRTDTQYF.